The clone carrying this T cell receptor beta chain was counted at least ten times. These data belong to a study of glioma-infiltrating T cells. The V gene lost 5 bases and the J gene lost 6 bases, with 17 bases spanning the gap. CDR1 is MNHEY, CDR2 SMNVEV, per germline (reference sequence). The CDR3 consists of 16 residues. TCR alpha and beta CDR3 regions were amplified from RNA using iRepertoire nested multiplex PCR. Each CDR3 protein gets one entry after TCRdb re-called the multiplex PCR reads with MiXCR. Of about 110,000 distinct CDR3 sequences listed, less than 30% are singletons. What was sequenced was glioma tissue, nonneoplastic brain tissue, or PBMCs (not recorded which). V and J are TRBV27 and TRBJ1-6, with D maybe TRBD1 (5 bases). The receptor was isolated from a human donor with low-grade glioma or glioblastoma, undergoing nonglioma brain surgery, or in good health (not recorded which). The CDR3 protein is CASSPLLSRGNSPLHF. Here the CDR3 DNA reads TGTGCCAGCAGTCCACTGCTATCGAGGGGTAATTCACCCCTCCACTTT.